The clone carrying this TCR beta chain appeared once. Germline loops: CDR1 SGHDT, CDR2 YYEEEE. V lost 0 bases and J lost 4, with 14 bases in between. This CDR3 is built from 16 residues. The sample originates from a study of blood T cell repertoires in COVID-19. Libraries were prepared by immunoSEQ multiplex PCR; TCRdb keeps only in-frame clonotypes and omits some of them. This sample has about 150,000 clones, with roughly 93% found just once. This sequence originates from a man in his late teens or twenties with COVID-19, enrolled during active disease. The sample comprised peripheral blood. The V call is TRBV5-6, the J call TRBJ1-5, with D possibly matching TRBD1 (6 bases). CDR3 amino acids: CASSLGTGRRNQPQHF. CDR3 DNA: TGTGCCAGCAGCTTGGGTACAGGGCGAAGGAATCAGCCCCAGCATTTT. Together with reference TRBV5-6 and TRBJ1-5, the CDR3 gives the full variable domain: DAGVTQSPTHLIKTRGQQVTLRCSPKSGHDTVSWYQQALGQGPQFIFQYYEEEERQRGNFPDRFSGHQFPNYSSELNVNALLLGDSALYLCASSLGTGRRNQPQHFGDGTRLSIL.